What follows is one T cell receptor (beta chain) and its context. Produced via immunoSEQ multiplex PCR; TCRdb's table is partial and in-frame only. The repertoire includes tens of thousands of clones, roughly 31% of them detected once, and roughly 2.6% sits in the top ten. The sample belongs to a study of tumour-infiltrating T cells in Burkitt lymphoma. For the study at large: Overall and progression-free survival were predicted by productive clonality.

Trimming pared 6 bases from V and 6 bases from J, leaving 17 bases between. The CDR3 consists of 15 residues. Per the germline V gene, CDR1 is SNHLY and CDR2 is FYNNEI. The clonotype was recovered from a human donor with Burkitt lymphoma. J is TRBJ2-2 and V is TRBV2; D may correspond to TRBD1 or TRBD2 (5 bases each). Sequenced input: tumor tissue. The CDR3 DNA sequence: TGTGCCAGCAGAGGGACCCGTGCCTCATCCGGGGAGCTGTTTTTT. Encoded protein: CASRGTRASSGELFF. The full variable domain, completed using reference TRBV2 and TRBJ2-2, is EPEVTQTPSHQVTQMGQEVILRCVPISNHLYFYWYRQILGQKVEFLVSFYNNEISEKSEIFDDQFSVERPDGSNFTLKIRSTKLEDSAMYFCASRGTRASSGELFFGEGSRLTVL.